These T cell receptor beta chains were read from a single sample in a study of T-cell reconstitution after alpha-beta-depleted transplantation in children. From the PCR reads, TCRdb called clonotypes with MiXCR, one entry per CDR3 protein. This table has some 150,000 distinct CDR3 sequences, roughly 8.8% appearing once. The specimen comprised PBMCs, mostly from graft donor cells, sampled 180 days after TCRalphabeta/CD19-depleted stem cell transplant. These receptors were taken from a female patient under 10 years old who had a stem cell transplant for congenital amegakaryocytic thrombocytopenia, so the T cells may come from the graft donor. CDR3s include the opening cysteine and the closing phenylalanine or tryptophan. D genes are given only for firm matches. Rows may omit the clone size; those that give it use once, few, many or a size class.

>15|many|TRBV5-1|TRBD1|TRBJ1-2
CASSPGTGQNYGYTF
TGCGCCAGCAGCCCCGGGACAGGTCAGAACTATGGCTACACCTTC
>15|few|TRBV20-1|TRBD2|TRBJ2-3
CSAASGTRGTDTQYF
TGCAGTGCAGCTAGCGGGACCCGAGGGACAGATACGCAGTATTTT
>12|.|TRBV20-1|.|TRBJ1-2
CSAHGGDYGYTF
TGCAGTGCTCATGGTGGGGACTATGGCTACACCTTC
>14|many|TRBV20-1|TRBD2|TRBJ2-7
CSAIGLAGVYEQYF
TGCAGTGCTATCGGACTAGCGGGAGTTTACGAGCAGTACTTC
>14|.|TRBV28|TRBD1|TRBJ1-4
CASRVQGMNEKLFF
TGTGCCAGCAGAGTACAGGGGATGAATGAAAAACTGTTTTTT
>14|.|TRBV30|.|TRBJ2-2
CAWSGTVGTGELFF
TGTGCCTGGAGCGGGACTGTTGGCACCGGGGAGCTGTTTTTT
>15|many|TRBV5-1|.|TRBJ2-7
CASSPTSASSYEQYF
TGCGCCAGCAGCCCGACGAGCGCTAGCTCCTACGAGCAGTACTTC
>13|many|TRBV11-3|TRBD1|TRBJ2-1
CASSIDRDNEQFF
TGTGCCAGCAGCATCGACAGGGACAATGAGCAGTTCTTC
>17|many|TRBV19|.|TRBJ1-1
CASSTPTGREKNTEAFF
TGTGCCAGTAGTACCCCCACGGGGAGAGAAAAGAACACTGAAGCTTTCTTT
>13|many|TRBV5-6|.|TRBJ2-2
CASSLAHTGELFF
TGTGCCAGCAGCTTGGCCCACACCGGGGAGCTGTTTTTT
>12|many|TRBV2|TRBD1|TRBJ1-2
CASRTGGYGYTF
TGTGCCAGCAGGACAGGGGGCTATGGCTACACCTTC
>11|few|TRBV5-1|.|TRBJ2-1
CASRQGGEQFF
TGCGCCAGCAGACAGGGTGGTGAGCAGTTCTTC
>12|many|TRBV5-1|.|TRBJ1-2
CASSLGQAGYTF
TGCGCCAGCAGCTTGGGCCAGGCCGGGTACACCTTC
>14|few|TRBV12-3/TRBV12-4|.|TRBJ2-3
CASSPGISRDTQYF
TGTGCCAGCAGCCCCGGGATTTCTCGGGATACGCAGTATTTT
>11|many|TRBV20-1|.|TRBJ1-1
CRTTENTEAFF
TGCAGGACGACAGAAAACACTGAAGCTTTCTTT
>14|.|TRBV7-2|.|TRBJ1-3
CASSRSYLGQPLFF
TGTGCCAGCAGCAGATCCTACCTCGGACAGCCATTATTTTTT
>14|few|TRBV30|.|TRBJ2-1
CAWSPDSSYNEQFF
TGTGCCTGGAGTCCGGACAGCTCCTACAATGAGCAGTTCTTC
>12|many|TRBV20-1|.|TRBJ1-5
CSASQLNQPQHF
TGCAGTGCTTCACAGCTAAATCAGCCCCAGCATTTT
>18|few|TRBV5-1|TRBD2|TRBJ2-7
CASSFGRGLAGGFHEQYF
TGCGCCAGCAGCTTTGGAAGGGGACTAGCGGGAGGGTTCCACGAGCAGTACTTC
>13|.|TRBV20-1|TRBD2|TRBJ2-1
CSAKGLAGYEQFF
TGCAGTGCCAAGGGACTAGCGGGATATGAGCAGTTCTTC
>16|few|TRBV4-2|TRBD1|TRBJ2-7
CASSQDRGSPYYEQYF
TGTGCCAGCAGCCAGGACAGGGGGTCCCCTTACTACGAGCAGTACTTC
>16|.|TRBV20-1|TRBD1|TRBJ2-4
CSADSGQIMSKNSQYF
TGCAGTGCTGACTCGGGACAGATTATGTCCAAAAACAGTCAGTACTTC
>12|many|TRBV20-1|.|TRBJ2-3
CSAWQGTDTQYF
TGCAGTGCTTGGCAGGGAACAGATACGCAGTATTTT
>16|many|TRBV5-1|.|TRBJ1-4
CASSLTGGSTNEKLFF
TGCGCCAGCAGCCTAACAGGAGGGTCAACTAATGAAAAACTGTTTTTT
>15|.|TRBV3-1|TRBD1|TRBJ1-1
CASSQGTGRNTEAFF
TGTGCCAGCAGCCAGGGGACAGGGAGGAACACTGAAGCTTTCTTT
>15|many|TRBV6-1|.|TRBJ1-6
CASRGPSSYNSPLHF
TGTGCCAGCAGGGGGCCTAGCTCCTATAATTCACCCCTCCACTTT
>14|many|TRBV24-1|.|TRBJ2-2
CATSNSGSAGELFF
TGTGCCACCAGTAATTCGGGCTCGGCAGGGGAGCTGTTTTTT
>17|many|TRBV25-1|TRBD2|TRBJ2-5
CASSDYRTSGEGETQYF
TGTGCCAGCAGTGATTACAGGACTAGCGGAGAAGGAGAGACCCAGTACTTC
>14|.|TRBV18|.|TRBJ2-3
CASSPGTLTDTQYF
TGTGCCAGCTCACCCGGGACCTTAACAGATACGCAGTATTTT
>14|many|TRBV19|TRBD2|TRBJ2-1
CASSRASGYNEQFF
TGTGCCAGTAGTCGTGCTAGCGGTTACAATGAGCAGTTCTTC
>17|few|TRBV12-1|.|TRBJ2-3
CASSHPTARSHRDTQYF
TGTGCCAGCAGCCACCCGACAGCCCGATCACACAGAGATACGCAGTATTTT
>15|many|TRBV5-1|.|TRBJ2-4
CASSLPEIAKNIQYF
TGCGCCAGCAGCTTGCCGGAGATAGCCAAAAACATTCAGTACTTC
>12|many|TRBV29-1|TRBD1|TRBJ2-4
CSVRGGGQGQYF
TGCAGCGTTCGGGGCGGAGGACAGGGACAGTACTTC
>12|many|TRBV20-1|.|TRBJ2-5
CSADTSQETQYF
TGCAGTGCTGATACTTCCCAAGAGACCCAGTACTTC